Presented here are 28 T cell receptor beta chains from one specimen sequenced in a study of blood T cell repertoires in COVID-19 (dated by TCRdb to 2020 to 2022). Library preparation used the immunoSEQ multiplex PCR assay. TCRdb retrieved this table from immuneACCESS and kept in-frame rearrangements only. Not all clones are present; in checked studies, unresolved V genes account for under half, and no reason is known for the remainder. The sample table records some 250,000 clones; around 85% of these occur just once. The top ten clonotypes cover roughly 7.9% of the sample. Sequenced sample: peripheral blood. Every receptor here comes from a woman older than 75 with acute or convalescent COVID-19.

The gene calls are TRBV5-1 and TRBJ2-3, with 9 bases that match TRBD1. Germline V gene lookup returns CDR1 SGHRS and CDR2 YFSETQ. The CDR3 is made up of 15 amino acids. V trimming: 4 bases; J trimming: 1 base; junction bases outside the gene matches: 4. CDR3 coding DNA: TGCGCCAGCAGCCGTGGGGACAGGGGCACAGATACGCAGTATTTT. Translation: CASSRGDRGTDTQYF.

The J gene is TRBJ2-2, the V gene TRBV6-5; D is perhaps TRBD1 (6 bases). Trimming took 0 bases from V and 5 from J, leaving 10 bases between them. The CDR3 consists of 15 residues. Germline V gene data show CDR1 as MNHEY and CDR2 as SVGAGI. The CDR3 DNA follows: TGTGCCAGCAGTTACTCGACGAGGGGGACCGGGGAGCTGTTTTTT. Protein product: CASSYSTRGTGELFF.

The CDR3 sequence is CASSVRLAGQETQYF. The CDR3 nucleotides are TGCGCCAGCAGCGTCCGACTAGCGGGGCAAGAGACCCAGTACTTC. The chain combines TRBV5-1 with TRBJ2-5; 11 positions match TRBD2. V lost 4 bases and J lost 2; bases outside the gene matches: 4. This CDR3 contains 15 residues. The germline CDR1 and CDR2 sequences are SGHRS and YFSETQ.

The rearrangement uses TRBV2 and TRBJ1-4; 7 positions agree with TRBD1. This CDR3 is built from 13 residues. Per germline, CDR1 SNHLY and CDR2 FYNNEI. J lost 4 bases, V lost 8 bases, and 4 bases had no gene match. The CDR3 sequence is CASQDRSNEKLFF. The DNA for the CDR3 is TGTGCCAGCCAGGACAGGAGTAATGAAAAACTGTTTTTT.

This clone is a singleton in its sample. The chain is built from TRBV2 and TRBJ1-5; D unresolved. V was pared by 6 bases and J by 3 bases, with 9 bases between. Germline CDR1 is SNHLY and CDR2 is FYNNEI. CDR3 length: 13 residues. The CDR3 DNA reads TGTGCCAGCAGGTCCAACTACAATCAGCCCCAGCATTTT. Protein sequence: CASRSNYNQPQHF.

This sequence joins TRBV20-1 and TRBJ2-7; tentative D call: TRBD2 (6 bases). Germline-derived CDR1 and CDR2 are DFQATT and SNEGSKA (reference sequence). Trimming took 3 bases from V and 5 from J, leaving 20 bases between them. This CDR3 comprises 15 residues. The CDR3 is CSASSRRRASDEQYF. In DNA form, the CDR3 reads TGCAGTGCTAGTTCCCGGAGGAGGGCCTCAGACGAGCAGTACTTC.

This clone showed up just a few times. This chain's CDR3 is CSASGAYEQYF. The DNA of the CDR3 is TGCAGTGCTAGCGGGGCCTACGAGCAGTACTTC. This chain links TRBV20-1 with TRBJ2-7, with a weak D call TRBD2 (5 bases). CDR3 size: 11 residues. The V gene's germline CDR1 is DFQATT and CDR2 SNEGSKA (reference sequence). Trimming cost V 3 bases and J 2 bases, with 5 bases left between them.

The table lists this clone with a count of one. The chain is built from TRBV4-2 and TRBJ2-2, with a possible D match to TRBD2 (5 bases). From germline, CDR1 is LGHNA and CDR2 YNFKEQ. V was cut by 0 bases and J by 7 bases, with 9 bases left in between. CDR3 length equals 14 residues. CDR3 in DNA: TGTGCCAGCAGCCAAGATGAAGGGAGCGGGGAGCTGTTTTTT. Translating gives CASSQDEGSGELFF.

The chain has TRBV20-1 and TRBJ1-1; 7 bases line up with TRBD1. The CDR3 has 17 amino acids. Germline V gives CDR1 DFQATT, CDR2 SNEGSKA (reference sequence). Losses at the gene ends were 3 bases for V and 4 bases for J; bases not matched to a gene: 17. For the CDR3, the DNA is TGCAGTGCTAGTGACAGGGTGGGGGGATTAAAGAGCACTGAAGCTTTCTTT. It is translated as CSASDRVGGLKSTEAFF.

The rearrangement uses TRBV6-6 and TRBJ2-2; the match to TRBD2 covers 14 bases. The trim removed 4 bases at V and 6 bases at J, leaving 4 bases unmatched. Germline assignment: CDR1 MNHNY and CDR2 SVGAGI (reference sequence). The CDR3 contains 16 residues. The CDR3 nucleotides are TGTGCCAGCAGTTCCCCGACTAGCGGGGGGGCCGGGGAGCTGTTTTTT. This codes for CASSSPTSGGAGELFF.

The chain is built from TRBV12-3 or TRBV12-4 and TRBJ1-5, with unresolved D. V lost 4 bases to trimming and J lost 6 bases, with 7 bases between them. The CDR3 runs to 12 residues. The CDR3 bases are TGTGCCAGCAGTTCAATCATTCAGCCCCAGCATTTT. Protein: CASSSIIQPQHF.

This rearrangement joins TRBV7-9 to TRBJ1-2; tentative D call: TRBD1 (5 bases). This CDR3 is 14 amino acids long. Germline CDR1 SEHNR, CDR2 FQNEAQ (reference sequence). Deletions cut 2 bases from V and 4 bases from J, with 11 bases between. CDR3 residues: CASSLINGGYGYTF. The CDR3 region has the DNA TGTGCCAGCAGCTTAATAAACGGGGGCTATGGCTACACCTTC.

A single count supports this clone. This sequence joins TRBV4-1 and TRBJ2-1; 11 bases are shared with TRBD2. The CDR3 is made up of 16 amino acids. With V trimmed by 2 bases and J by 6 bases, 6 bases remained unmatched. Germline values: CDR1 MGHRA, CDR2 YSYEKL. The CDR3 DNA reads as TGCGCCAGCAGCCAATACCGACTAGCGGGACTCAATGAGCAGTTCTTC. It specifies CASSQYRLAGLNEQFF.

The V and J genes are TRBV7-8 and TRBJ1-3; possibly TRBD1 for D (6 bases). The V gene's germline CDR1 is SGHVS and CDR2 FQNEAQ. V was cut by 6 bases and J by 4 bases, with 19 bases left in between. The CDR3 is 16 residues long. The CDR3 here is CASRPRPQGLGNTIYF. Here the CDR3 DNA reads TGTGCCAGCAGGCCCCGTCCACAGGGTTTGGGAAACACCATATATTTT.

The CDR3 region has the DNA TGTGCCAGCAGAGCCGGGACAAACCTTTACTCTGGAAACACCATATATTTT. As protein: CASRAGTNLYSGNTIYF. V and J are TRBV5-5 and TRBJ1-3, with D possibly being TRBD1 (6 bases). The V gene lost 5 bases and the J gene lost 0 bases, with 18 bases spanning the gap. The CDR3 is 17 amino acids. Looked up from germline, CDR1 is SGHKS and CDR2 is YYEKEE (reference sequence).

The V gene is TRBV6-2 or TRBV6-3, the J gene TRBJ2-7; 8 bases align to TRBD1. V was pared by 0 bases and J by 3 bases, with 1 base of the junction left unmatched. The CDR3 sequence is 14 residues long. In germline, CDR1 is MNHEY, CDR2 SVGEGT. The CDR3, as DNA: TGTGCCAGCAGTTACTCGGGGACAGGCTACGAGCAGTACTTC. It translates to CASSYSGTGYEQYF.

The chain employs TRBV4-1 and TRBJ2-5, with D hard to call. V lost 0 bases and J 5 bases, leaving 19 bases between the germline ends. Per germline, CDR1 MGHRA and CDR2 YSYEKL. The CDR3 length is 17 residues. CDR3 nucleotides: TGCGCCAGCAGCCAAGATGGGCCCGGCAGTCCCCCCGAGACCCAGTACTTC. Amino acids: CASSQDGPGSPPETQYF.

This chain uses TRBV7-2 with TRBJ2-5; perhaps TRBD1 as D (6 bases). The CDR3 contains 14 residues. CDR1 is SGHTA and CDR2 is FQGNSA in the germline V gene. V was clipped by 1 base and J by 5 bases, with 11 bases between them. CDR3 sequence reads: CASSLVGQSETQYF. The CDR3 bases are TGTGCCAGCAGCTTAGTTGGACAGTCGGAGACCCAGTACTTC.

This CDR3 reads CASSRAQGFGQPQHF. The CDR3 DNA reads as TGTGCCAGCAGTCGAGCACAGGGATTCGGTCAGCCCCAGCATTTT. The chain recombines TRBV28 with TRBJ1-5; TRBD1 is a possible D gene (6 bases). The CDR3 is 15 amino acids. V shed 5 bases and J shed 6 bases, with 17 bases lying between them. Germline assignment: CDR1 MDHEN and CDR2 SYDVKM.

The rearrangement joins TRBV2 to TRBJ1-4; 7 positions agree with TRBD1. Unmatched junction bases numbered 4, after V lost 6 bases and J lost 0 bases. The CDR3 is made up of 15 amino acids. Germline values: CDR1 SNHLY, CDR2 FYNNEI. The CDR3 nucleotides are TGTGCCAGCAGGAATGACAGGGCAACTAATGAAAAACTGTTTTTT. This codes for CASRNDRATNEKLFF.

The chain joins TRBV13 to TRBJ2-1; 12 bases fit TRBD1. The CDR3 length is 17 residues. V shed 1 base and J 7 bases; nucleotides not matched to a gene: 8. The germline V gene has CDR1 PRHDT and CDR2 FYEKMQ (reference sequence). The CDR3 region has the DNA TGTGCCAGCAGCTTAGAGCCGGGACAGGGGGCGGAAAATGAGCAGTTCTTC. Protein: CASSLEPGQGAENEQFF.

The chain uses TRBV7-9 and TRBJ2-4; a weak D match, TRBD1 (7 bases). The germline gives CDR1 SEHNR, CDR2 FQNEAQ (reference sequence). Trimming left V 1 base short and J 3 bases short, with 10 bases between. CDR3 length: 15 residues. The CDR3 is CASSLGQGLKNIQYF. In DNA, the CDR3 is TGTGCCAGCAGCTTAGGACAGGGACTCAAAAACATTCAGTACTTC.

The V and J genes are TRBV15 and TRBJ1-2, with 9 bases that match TRBD1. The CDR3 has 14 residues. V dropped 7 bases and J dropped 4; count of bases not matched to a gene: 7. Germline CDR1 is LNHNV and CDR2 is YYDKDF (reference sequence). In DNA, the CDR3 is TGTGCCACCACCCGGGACAGGGTAGGCTATGGCTACACCTTC. This sequence encodes CATTRDRVGYGYTF. The full variable domain, with the rest looked up from reference TRBV15 and TRBJ1-2, is DAMVIQNPRYQVTQFGKPVTLSCSQTLNHNVMYWYQQKSSQAPKLLFHYYDKDFNNEADTPDNFQSRRPNTSFCFLDIRSPGLGDTAMYLCATTRDRVGYGYTFGSGTRLTVV.

This clone occurred a few times. The gene calls are TRBV11-2 and TRBJ2-1; no reliable D call. Germline V lookup: CDR1 SGHAT, CDR2 FQNNGV. V dropped 3 bases and J dropped 6 bases, with 9 bases sitting between them. This CDR3 comprises 13 residues. The CDR3 nucleotides read TGTGCCAGCAGCTTCCCAGGTACCAATGAGCAGTTCTTC. It is translated as CASSFPGTNEQFF.

This chain joins TRBV28 and TRBJ1-4; possible D gene TRBD1, 6 bases. This CDR3 has 13 residues. Germline CDR1 reads MDHEN; CDR2 reads SYDVKM. V was clipped by 10 bases and J by 3 bases, with 12 bases between them. CDR3 loop: CAITQGSNEKLFF. CDR3 bases: TGTGCCATCACTCAGGGGTCTAATGAAAAACTGTTTTTT.

The CDR3 coding sequence is TGTGCCAGCAGCCCAGGGGGCGGAGTGGATACGCAGTATTTT. It specifies CASSPGGGVDTQYF. The rearrangement uses TRBV3-1 (or the pseudogene TRBV3-2) and TRBJ2-3; 8 bases agree with TRBD1. The J segment lost 6 bases and the V segment lost 4 bases, leaving 6 bases of the junction unmatched. The CDR3 totals 14 residues. Germline CDR1 reads LGHDT; CDR2 reads YNNKEL (reference sequence).

This clone has just one count. The chain recombines TRBV28 with TRBJ1-5, with a possible D match to TRBD1 (6 bases). Trimming left V 5 bases short and J 4 bases short, with 12 bases between. Germline CDR1 reads MDHEN; CDR2 reads SYDVKM. The CDR3 consists of 14 residues. The CDR3 loop reads CASSPQTGNQPQHF. CDR3 nucleotides: TGTGCCAGCAGTCCCCAGACAGGTAATCAGCCCCAGCATTTT.

The gene calls are TRBV18 and TRBJ2-1; TRBD1 agrees at 7 bases. This CDR3 spans 16 amino acids. The V gene's germline CDR1 is KGHSH and CDR2 LQKENI. The trim removed 4 bases at V and 4 bases at J, leaving 10 bases unmatched. For the CDR3, the DNA is TGTGCCAGCTCACGAACCCGGGACAGTTCGTACAATGAGCAGTTCTTC. Amino acids: CASSRTRDSSYNEQFF.